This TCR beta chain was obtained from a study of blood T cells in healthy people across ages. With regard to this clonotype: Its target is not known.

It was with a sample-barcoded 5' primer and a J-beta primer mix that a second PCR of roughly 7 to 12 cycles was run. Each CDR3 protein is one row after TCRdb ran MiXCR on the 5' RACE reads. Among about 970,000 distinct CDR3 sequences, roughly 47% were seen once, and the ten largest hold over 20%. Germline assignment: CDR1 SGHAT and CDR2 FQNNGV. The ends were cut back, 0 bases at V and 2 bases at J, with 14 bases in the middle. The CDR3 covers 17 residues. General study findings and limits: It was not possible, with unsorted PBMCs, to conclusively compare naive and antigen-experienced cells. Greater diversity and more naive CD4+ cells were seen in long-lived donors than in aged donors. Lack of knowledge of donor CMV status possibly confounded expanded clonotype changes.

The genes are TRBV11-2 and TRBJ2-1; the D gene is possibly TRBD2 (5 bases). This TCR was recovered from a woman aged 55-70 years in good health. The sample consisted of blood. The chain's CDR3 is CASSLEGPQRTYNEQFF. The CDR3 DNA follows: TGTGCCAGCAGCTTAGAGGGCCCCCAGCGGACCTACAATGAGCAGTTCTTC.